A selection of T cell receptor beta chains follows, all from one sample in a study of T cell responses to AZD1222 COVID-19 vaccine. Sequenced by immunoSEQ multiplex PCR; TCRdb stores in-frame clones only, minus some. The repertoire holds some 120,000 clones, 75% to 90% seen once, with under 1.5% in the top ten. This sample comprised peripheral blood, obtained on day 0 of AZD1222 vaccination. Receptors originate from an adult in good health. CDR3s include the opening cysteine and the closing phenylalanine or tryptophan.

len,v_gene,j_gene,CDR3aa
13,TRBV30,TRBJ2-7,CAWSPPGPYEQYF
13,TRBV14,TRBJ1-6,CASSQERNSPLHF
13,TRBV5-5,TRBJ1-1,CASSLFLNTEAFF
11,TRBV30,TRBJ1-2,CAWYMDYGYTF
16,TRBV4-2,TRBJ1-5,CASSQDFGGAAQPQHF
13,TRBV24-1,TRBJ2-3,CATSEPNWDTQYF
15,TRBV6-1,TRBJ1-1,CASSEPTRGNTEAFF
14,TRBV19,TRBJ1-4,CASWGGATGEKLFF
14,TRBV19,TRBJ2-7,CASSPGQGDYEQYF
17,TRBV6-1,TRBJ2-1,CASSEGANRVSYNEQFF
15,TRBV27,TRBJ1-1,CASSNPGQLNTEAFF
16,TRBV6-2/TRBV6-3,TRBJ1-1,CASSYGTGLSNTEAFF
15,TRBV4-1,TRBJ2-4,CASSHGYGLVDVQYF
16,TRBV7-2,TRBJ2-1,CASSHGGTSGPNEQFF
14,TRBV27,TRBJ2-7,CASSFSGGLYEQYF
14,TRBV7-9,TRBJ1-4,CASSLAQGDEKLFF
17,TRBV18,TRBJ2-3,CASSPRPRDTFTDTQYF
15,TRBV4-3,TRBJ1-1,CASSQVGGSNTEAFF
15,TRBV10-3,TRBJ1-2,CAISGPGQGRDGYTF
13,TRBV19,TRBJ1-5,CASSIVWDSSEYF
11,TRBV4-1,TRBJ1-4,CASSQSEKLFF
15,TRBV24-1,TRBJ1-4,CATSDTGGQVEKLFF
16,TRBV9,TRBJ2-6,CASSVFRTSGANVLTF
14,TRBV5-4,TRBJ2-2,CASSYSRDTGELFF
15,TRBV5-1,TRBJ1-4,CASSPTGATNEKLFF
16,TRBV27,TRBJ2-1,CASSPWDRGEYNEQFF
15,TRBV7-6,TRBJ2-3,CASSLRTGLTDTQYF
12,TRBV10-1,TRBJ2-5,CASIQGRKTQYF
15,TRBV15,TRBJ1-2,CATSREAGGTYGYTF
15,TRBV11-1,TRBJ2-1,CASSRAQGAYNEQFF
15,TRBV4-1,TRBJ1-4,CASSQGTGNNEKLFF
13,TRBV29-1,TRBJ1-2,CSVEKGTGGGYTF
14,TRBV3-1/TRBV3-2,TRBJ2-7,CASSQDTSGGEQYF
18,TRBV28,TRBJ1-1,CASSSPFIGTGMNTEAFF
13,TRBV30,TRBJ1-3,CAWSRTGGNTIYF
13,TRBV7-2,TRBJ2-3,CASSLLLTDTQYF
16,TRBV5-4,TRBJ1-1,CASSLGRGAGNTEAFF
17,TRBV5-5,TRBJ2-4,CASSLDRTLSAKNIQYF
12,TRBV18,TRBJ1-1,CASSPSDTEAFF
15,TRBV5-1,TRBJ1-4,CASSLWGEAHEKLFF
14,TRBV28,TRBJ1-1,CASGRPGGGTEAFF
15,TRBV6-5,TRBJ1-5,CASSLDRISNQPQHF
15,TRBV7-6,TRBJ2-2,CASSLIVGNTGELFF
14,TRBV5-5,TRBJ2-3,CASSPAEHTDTQYF
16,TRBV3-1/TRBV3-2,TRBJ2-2,CASSPLSLAGTGELFF
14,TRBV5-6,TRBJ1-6,CASSLVREGSPLHF
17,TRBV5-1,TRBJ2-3,CASSPEGAGGGTDTQYF
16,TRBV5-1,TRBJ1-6,CASSLARGAGDSPLHF
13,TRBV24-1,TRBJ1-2,CATSRQGVQGYTF
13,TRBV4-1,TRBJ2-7,CASRHLDSYEQYF
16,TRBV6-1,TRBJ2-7,CASSESWTGTFYEQYF